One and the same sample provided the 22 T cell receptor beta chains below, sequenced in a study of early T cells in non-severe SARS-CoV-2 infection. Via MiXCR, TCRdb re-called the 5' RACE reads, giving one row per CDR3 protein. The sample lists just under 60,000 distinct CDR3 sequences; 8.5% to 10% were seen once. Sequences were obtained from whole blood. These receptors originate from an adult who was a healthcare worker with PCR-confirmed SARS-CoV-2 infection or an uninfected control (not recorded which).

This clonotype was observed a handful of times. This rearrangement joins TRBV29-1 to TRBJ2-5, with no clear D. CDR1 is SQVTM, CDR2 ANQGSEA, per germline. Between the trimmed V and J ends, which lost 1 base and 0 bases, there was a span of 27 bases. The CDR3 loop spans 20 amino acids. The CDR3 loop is CSVEGGISRSSKMYQETQYF. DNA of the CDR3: TGCAGCGTTGAAGGCGGTATTAGCAGATCCTCCAAAATGTACCAAGAGACCCAGTACTTC.

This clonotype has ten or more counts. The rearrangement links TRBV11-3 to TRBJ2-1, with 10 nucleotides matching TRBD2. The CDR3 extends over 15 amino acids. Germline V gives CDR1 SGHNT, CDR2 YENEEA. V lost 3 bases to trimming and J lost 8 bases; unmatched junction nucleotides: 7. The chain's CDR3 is CASSLWLAGVDEQFF. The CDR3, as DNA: TGTGCCAGCAGCTTGTGGCTAGCGGGAGTGGATGAGCAGTTCTTC.

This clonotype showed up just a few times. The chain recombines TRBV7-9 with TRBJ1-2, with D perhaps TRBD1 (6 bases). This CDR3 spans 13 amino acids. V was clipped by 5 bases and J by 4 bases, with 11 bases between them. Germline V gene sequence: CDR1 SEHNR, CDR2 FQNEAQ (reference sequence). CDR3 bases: TGTGCCAGCAGCCCAGGACAGATCTATGGCTACACCTTC. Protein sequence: CASSPGQIYGYTF.

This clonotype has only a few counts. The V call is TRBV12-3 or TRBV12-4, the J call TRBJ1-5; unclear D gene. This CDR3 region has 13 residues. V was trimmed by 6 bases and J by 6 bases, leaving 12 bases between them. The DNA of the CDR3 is TGTGCCAGCAGCTCCCCCGGTTTTCAGCCCCAGCATTTT. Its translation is CASSSPGFQPQHF.

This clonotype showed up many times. The DNA of the CDR3 is TGTGCCAGCAGCTTAAGAGGGAGGCACAATGAGCAGTTCTTC. This sequence encodes CASSLRGRHNEQFF. This rearrangement joins TRBV7-3 to TRBJ2-1; D may be TRBD2 (6 bases). V lost 1 base, J lost 5 bases, and 9 bases lay in between. The germline gives CDR1 SGHTA, CDR2 FQGTGA. The CDR3 has 14 residues.

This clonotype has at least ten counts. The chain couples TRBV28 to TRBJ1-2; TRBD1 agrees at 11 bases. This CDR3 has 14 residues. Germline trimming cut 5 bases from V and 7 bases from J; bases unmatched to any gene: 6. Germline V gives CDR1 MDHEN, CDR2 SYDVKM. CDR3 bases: TGTGCCAGCAGTCGGGGACAGGGGGGACGTGGCTACACCTTC. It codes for CASSRGQGGRGYTF.

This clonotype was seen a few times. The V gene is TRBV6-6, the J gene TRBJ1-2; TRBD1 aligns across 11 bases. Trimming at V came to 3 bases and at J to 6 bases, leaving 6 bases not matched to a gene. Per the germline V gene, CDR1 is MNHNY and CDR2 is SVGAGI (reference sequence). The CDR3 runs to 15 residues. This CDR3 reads CASSYPPGQGDGYTF. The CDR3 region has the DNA TGTGCCAGCAGTTATCCCCCGGGACAGGGGGATGGCTACACCTTC.

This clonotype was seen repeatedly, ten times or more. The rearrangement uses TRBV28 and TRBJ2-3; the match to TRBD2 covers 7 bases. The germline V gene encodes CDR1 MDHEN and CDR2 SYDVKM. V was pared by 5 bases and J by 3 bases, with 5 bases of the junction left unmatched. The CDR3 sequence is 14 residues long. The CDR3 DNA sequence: TGTGCCAGCAGTGCCGGACTAGTTACAGATACGCAGTATTTT. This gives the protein CASSAGLVTDTQYF.

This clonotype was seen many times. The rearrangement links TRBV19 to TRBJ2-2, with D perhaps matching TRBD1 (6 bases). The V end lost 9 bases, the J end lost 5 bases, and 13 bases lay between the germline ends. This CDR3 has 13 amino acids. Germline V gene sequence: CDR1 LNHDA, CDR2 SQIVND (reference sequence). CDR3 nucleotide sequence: TGTGCCAGCAGAAGGGACATTACCGGGGAGCTGTTTTTT. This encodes CASRRDITGELFF.

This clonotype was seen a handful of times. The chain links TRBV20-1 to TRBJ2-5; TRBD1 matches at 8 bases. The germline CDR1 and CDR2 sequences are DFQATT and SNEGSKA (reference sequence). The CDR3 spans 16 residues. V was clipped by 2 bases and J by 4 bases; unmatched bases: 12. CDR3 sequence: CSARTPGQGPRETQYF. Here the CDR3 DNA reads TGCAGTGCTAGAACCCCCGGACAGGGCCCGAGAGAGACCCAGTACTTC.

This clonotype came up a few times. The CDR3 DNA reads TGTGCCAGTAGAGGGCCTAGCGGAAGCACAGATACGCAGTATTTT. It specifies CASRGPSGSTDTQYF. J is TRBJ2-3 and V is TRBV2, with TRBD2 identical over 7 bases. Germline V CDR1 and CDR2: SNHLY, FYNNEI. V shed 9 bases, J shed 0 bases, and the junction held 9 bases outside the gene matches. This CDR3 contains 15 residues.

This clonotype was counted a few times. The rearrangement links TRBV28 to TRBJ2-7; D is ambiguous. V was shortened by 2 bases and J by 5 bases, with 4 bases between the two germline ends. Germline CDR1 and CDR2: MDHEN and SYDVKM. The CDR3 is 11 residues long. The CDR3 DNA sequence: TGTGCCAGCAGTTTAGGGCACGAGCAGTACTTC. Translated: CASSLGHEQYF.

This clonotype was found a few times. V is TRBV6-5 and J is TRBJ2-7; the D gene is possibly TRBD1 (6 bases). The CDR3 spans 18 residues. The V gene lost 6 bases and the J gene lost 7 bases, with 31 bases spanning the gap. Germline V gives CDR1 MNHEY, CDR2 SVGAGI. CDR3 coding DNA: TGTGCCAGCAGACGAGTTCCTAAACAGGGCCGGGCGTTTAAGGAGCAGTACTTC. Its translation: CASRRVPKQGRAFKEQYF.

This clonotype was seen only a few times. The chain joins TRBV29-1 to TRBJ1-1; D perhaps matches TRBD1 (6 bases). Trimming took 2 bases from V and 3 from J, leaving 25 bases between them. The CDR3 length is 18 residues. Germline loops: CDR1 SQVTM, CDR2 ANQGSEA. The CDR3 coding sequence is TGCAGCGTTGAAAGCGGGGCGGGGGCTGTACCATCGCACACTGAAGCTTTCTTT. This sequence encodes CSVESGAGAVPSHTEAFF.

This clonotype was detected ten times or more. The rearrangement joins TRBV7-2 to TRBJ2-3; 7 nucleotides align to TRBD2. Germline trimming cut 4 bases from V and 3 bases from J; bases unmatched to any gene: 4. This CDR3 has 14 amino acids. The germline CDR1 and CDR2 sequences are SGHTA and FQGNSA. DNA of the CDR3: TGTGCCAGCAGCTCCAGCGGGGATACAGATACGCAGTATTTT. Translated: CASSSSGDTDTQYF.

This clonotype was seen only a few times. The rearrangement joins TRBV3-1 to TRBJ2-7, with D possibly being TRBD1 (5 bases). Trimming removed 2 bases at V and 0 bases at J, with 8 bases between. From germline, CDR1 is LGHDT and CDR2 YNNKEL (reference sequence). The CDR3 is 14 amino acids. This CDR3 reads CASSQTGASYEQYF. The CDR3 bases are TGTGCCAGCAGCCAAACAGGAGCCTCCTACGAGCAGTACTTC.

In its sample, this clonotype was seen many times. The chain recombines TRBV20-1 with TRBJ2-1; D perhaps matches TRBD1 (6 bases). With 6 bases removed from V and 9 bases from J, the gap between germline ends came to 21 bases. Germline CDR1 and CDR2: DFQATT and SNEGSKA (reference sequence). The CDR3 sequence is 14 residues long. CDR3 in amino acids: CSATGMRVQGEQFF. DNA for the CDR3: TGCAGTGCCACAGGGATGCGGGTACAGGGTGAGCAGTTCTTC.

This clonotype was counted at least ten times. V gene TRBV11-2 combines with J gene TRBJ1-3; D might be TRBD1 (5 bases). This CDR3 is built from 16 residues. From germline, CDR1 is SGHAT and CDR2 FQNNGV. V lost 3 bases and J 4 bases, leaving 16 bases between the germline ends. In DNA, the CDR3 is TGTGCCAGCAGCTTGCGGTGGAAGGGGTCGGGAAACACCATATATTTT. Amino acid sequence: CASSLRWKGSGNTIYF. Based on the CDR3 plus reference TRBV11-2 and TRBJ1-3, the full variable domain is EAGVAQSPRYKIIEKRQSVAFWCNPISGHATLYWYQQILGQGPKLLIQFQNNGVVDDSQLPKDRFSAERLKGVDSTLKIQPAKLEDSAVYLCASSLRWKGSGNTIYFGEGSWLTVV.

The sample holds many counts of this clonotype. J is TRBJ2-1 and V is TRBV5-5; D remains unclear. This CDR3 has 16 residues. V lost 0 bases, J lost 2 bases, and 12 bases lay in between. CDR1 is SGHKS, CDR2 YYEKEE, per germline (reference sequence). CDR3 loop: CASSLVRKSAYNEQFF. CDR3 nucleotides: TGTGCCAGCAGCTTGGTAAGGAAATCCGCCTACAATGAGCAGTTCTTC. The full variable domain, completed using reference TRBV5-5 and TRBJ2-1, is DAGVTQSPTHLIKTRGQQVTLRCSPISGHKSVSWYQQVLGQGPQFIFQYYEKEERGRGNFPDRFSARQFPNYSSELNVNALLLGDSALYLCASSLVRKSAYNEQFFGPGTRLTVL.

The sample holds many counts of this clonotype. CDR3: CASSAPLNAGGRYGYTF. The CDR3 DNA reads TGTGCCAGCAGCGCCCCTCTAAACGCAGGGGGCCGCTATGGCTACACCTTC. This chain links TRBV9 with TRBJ1-2; 8 bases match TRBD1. V was pared by 3 bases and J by 4 bases, with 14 bases of the junction left unmatched. The germline V gene encodes CDR1 SGDLS and CDR2 YYNGEE. The CDR3 has 17 residues.

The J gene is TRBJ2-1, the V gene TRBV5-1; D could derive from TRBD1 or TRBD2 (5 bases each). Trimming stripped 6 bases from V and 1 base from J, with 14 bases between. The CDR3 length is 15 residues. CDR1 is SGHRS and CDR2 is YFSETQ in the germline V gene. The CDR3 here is CASTPGTVSYNEQFF. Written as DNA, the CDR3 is TGCGCCAGCACCCCCGGGACGGTGTCCTACAATGAGCAGTTCTTC. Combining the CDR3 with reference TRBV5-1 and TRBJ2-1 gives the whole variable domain KAGVTQTPRYLIKTRGQQVTLSCSPISGHRSVSWYQQTPGQGLQFLFEYFSETQRNKGNFPGRFSGRQFSNSRSEMNVSTLELGDSALYLCASTPGTVSYNEQFFGPGTRLTVL.

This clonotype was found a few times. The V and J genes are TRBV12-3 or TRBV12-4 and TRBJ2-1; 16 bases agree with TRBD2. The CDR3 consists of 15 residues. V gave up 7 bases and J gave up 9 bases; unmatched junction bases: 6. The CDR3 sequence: CASNVGLAGGGEQFF. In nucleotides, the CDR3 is TGTGCCAGCAACGTGGGACTAGCGGGAGGGGGTGAGCAGTTCTTC.